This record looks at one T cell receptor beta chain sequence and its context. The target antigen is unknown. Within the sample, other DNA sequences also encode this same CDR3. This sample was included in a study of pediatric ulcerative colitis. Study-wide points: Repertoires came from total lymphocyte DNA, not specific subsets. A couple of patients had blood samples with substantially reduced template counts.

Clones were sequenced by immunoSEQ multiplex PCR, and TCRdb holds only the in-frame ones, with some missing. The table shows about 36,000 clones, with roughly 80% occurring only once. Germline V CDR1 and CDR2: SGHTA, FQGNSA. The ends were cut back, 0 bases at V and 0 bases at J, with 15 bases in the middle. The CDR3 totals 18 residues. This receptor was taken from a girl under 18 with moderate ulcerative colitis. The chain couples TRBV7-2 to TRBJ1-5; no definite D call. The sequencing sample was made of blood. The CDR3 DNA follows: TGTGCCAGCAGCTTAGCGGCTCGGGCAGAGTATAGCAATCAGCCCCAGCATTTT. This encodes CASSLAARAEYSNQPQHF.